A single sample gave rise to the 16 T cell receptor beta chains below, sequenced in a study of blood T cell repertoires in COVID-19. TCRdb's copy holds only in-frame clones and misses some; the assay was immunoSEQ multiplex PCR. The repertoire holds about 140,000 clones, with around 90% as singletons. The sample was peripheral blood. These receptors all come from a human donor in a cohort sampled during active COVID-19.

This chain connects TRBV7-9 to TRBJ1-5; D is undetermined. From germline, CDR1 is SEHNR and CDR2 FQNEAQ (reference sequence). V lost 5 bases and J lost 5, with 4 bases in between. This CDR3 is built from 11 residues. The DNA of the CDR3 is TGTGCCAGCAGCCTCGATCAGCCCCAGCATTTT. It yields the protein CASSLDQPQHF. The entire variable domain, with the rest obtained from reference TRBV7-9 and TRBJ1-5, is as follows: DTGVSQNPRHKITKRGQNVTFRCDPISEHNRLYWYRQTLGQGPEFLTYFQNEAQLEKSRLLSDRFSAERPKGSFSTLEIQRTEQGDSAMYLCASSLDQPQHFGDGTRLSIL.

The CDR3 sequence: CASSIEGQLSTDTQYF. The CDR3 DNA reads as TGTGCCAGTAGTATCGAGGGACAGCTCAGCACAGATACGCAGTATTTT. The chain is built from TRBV19 and TRBJ2-3; 7 positions match TRBD1. The length of the CDR3 is 16 residues. Germline lookup yields CDR1 LNHDA and CDR2 SQIVND (reference sequence). With 3 bases clipped from V and 0 bases from J, the junction kept 6 bases outside the gene matches.

CDR3 nucleotide sequence: TGCGCCAGCAGCCTCACGCGACAGGGGGCTGGAAACACCATATATTTT. It encodes CASSLTRQGAGNTIYF. The genes are TRBV5-1 and TRBJ1-3, with 9 bases identical to TRBD1. The germline V gene encodes CDR1 SGHRS and CDR2 YFSETQ. This CDR3 spans 16 amino acids. Trimming took 4 bases from V and 2 from J; bases not matched to a gene: 7.

The V and J genes are TRBV6-1 and TRBJ1-3; 7 nucleotides align to TRBD1. Germline values: CDR1 MNHNS, CDR2 SASEGT. Losses at the gene ends were 4 bases for V and 0 bases for J; bases not matched to a gene: 6. The CDR3 loop spans 16 amino acids. The CDR3 nucleotides read TGTGCCAGCAGTGGCAAGACAGGGAGCTCTGGAAACACCATATATTTT. It is translated as CASSGKTGSSGNTIYF.

The V gene is TRBV18, the J gene TRBJ2-3; 7 bases are shared with TRBD1. From germline, CDR1 is KGHSH and CDR2 LQKENI. Unmatched junction bases numbered 0, after V lost 8 bases and J lost 1 base. This CDR3 has 12 amino acids. Written as DNA, the CDR3 is TGTGCCAGCGACAGGGGCACAGATACGCAGTATTTT. Translation: CASDRGTDTQYF. The variable domain in full, completed from reference TRBV18 and TRBJ2-3, reads NAGVMQNPRHLVRRRGQEARLRCSPMKGHSHVYWYRQLPEEGLKFMVYLQKENIIDESGMPKERFSAEFPKEGPSILRIQQVVRGDSAAYFCASDRGTDTQYFGPGTRLTVL.

DNA for the CDR3: TGTGCCAGCAGCCGAGGGACAGGGGGCTATTCACCCCTCCACTTT. Residues: CASSRGTGGYSPLHF. The chain has TRBV3-1 (or the pseudogene TRBV3-2) and TRBJ1-6; 12 positions match TRBD1. CDR3 length: 15 amino acids. Losses at the gene ends were 4 bases for V and 8 bases for J; bases not matched to a gene: 3. Germline V gene sequence: CDR1 LGHDT, CDR2 YNNKEL (reference sequence).

The chain recombines TRBV4-1 with TRBJ2-5; 7 nucleotides agree with TRBD2. Germline trimming cut 0 bases from V and 5 bases from J; bases unmatched to any gene: 3. CDR1 and CDR2 from the germline V gene are MGHRA and YSYEKL. This CDR3 comprises 14 residues. The CDR3 sequence: CASSQDARGETQYF. The CDR3 DNA follows: TGCGCCAGCAGCCAAGACGCGCGGGGGGAGACCCAGTACTTC.

This chain joins TRBV6-5 and TRBJ1-1; D not resolved. V shed 4 bases and J shed 3 bases, with 6 bases lying between them. Germline loops: CDR1 MNHEY, CDR2 SVGAGI. This CDR3 comprises 12 residues. The CDR3 bases are TGTGCCAGCAGTTCTTCTGACACTGAAGCTTTCTTT. Amino acid sequence: CASSSSDTEAFF.

The chain couples TRBV7-8 to TRBJ2-2; tentative D call: TRBD1 (5 bases). This CDR3 is 15 amino acids long. Germline CDR1 reads SGHVS; CDR2 reads FQNEAQ. The ends were cut back, 3 bases at V and 1 base at J, with 9 bases in the middle. CDR3 in amino acids: CASSFRELNTGELFF. The CDR3 DNA sequence: TGTGCCAGCAGCTTCAGGGAATTGAACACCGGGGAGCTGTTTTTT.

CDR3 amino acids: CASSALGSGGSYEQYF. CDR3 sequence (DNA): TGTGCCAGCAGTGCGCTGGGCAGCGGGGGCTCCTACGAGCAGTACTTC. The V and J genes are TRBV6-1 and TRBJ2-7; 8 nucleotides align to TRBD2. The CDR3 consists of 16 residues. With V trimmed by 4 bases and J by 0 bases, 8 bases remained unmatched. From germline, CDR1 is MNHNS and CDR2 SASEGT.

The genes are TRBV4-2 and TRBJ2-5; 7 nucleotides agree with TRBD2. CDR1 and CDR2 from the germline V gene are LGHNA and YNFKEQ. There are 16 residues in the CDR3. Unmatched junction bases numbered 5, after V lost 0 bases and J lost 1 base. The CDR3 protein is CASSQDLAGVQETQYF. CDR3 coding DNA: TGTGCCAGCAGCCAAGATCTGGCGGGGGTCCAAGAGACCCAGTACTTC.

Only a few counts were recorded for this clone. V usage is TRBV6-4 and J usage is TRBJ2-3; no reliable D call. This CDR3 is 13 amino acids long. Looked up from germline, CDR1 is MRHNA and CDR2 is SNTAGT. The V gene lost 0 bases and the J gene lost 3 bases, with 4 bases spanning the gap. CDR3 DNA sequence: TGTGCCAGCAGTGACTCGGAGACAGATACGCAGTATTTT. Translated: CASSDSETDTQYF.

The gene calls are TRBV11-2 and TRBJ1-1, with a possible D match to TRBD1 (5 bases). Per the germline V gene, CDR1 is SGHAT and CDR2 is FQNNGV. The CDR3 covers 14 residues. The V and J ends lost 2 bases and 5 bases respectively, with 12 bases between them. CDR3 sequence: CASSLFRTRTEAFF. CDR3 sequence (DNA): TGTGCCAGCAGCTTATTCCGGACACGGACTGAAGCTTTCTTT. Variable domain in full (rest from reference TRBV11-2 and TRBJ1-1): EAGVAQSPRYKIIEKRQSVAFWCNPISGHATLYWYQQILGQGPKLLIQFQNNGVVDDSQLPKDRFSAERLKGVDSTLKIQPAKLEDSAVYLCASSLFRTRTEAFFGQGTRLTVV.

The V gene is TRBV6-5, the J gene TRBJ2-7; 8 nucleotides align to TRBD2. Germline-derived CDR1 and CDR2 are MNHEY and SVGAGI. The ends lost 6 bases at V and 0 bases at J; junction bases unmatched: 7. CDR3 length: 15 amino acids. CDR3 sequence reads: CASSWGAGVSYEQYF. CDR3 sequence (DNA): TGTGCCAGCAGCTGGGGAGCGGGAGTCTCCTACGAGCAGTACTTC.

This chain joins TRBV5-1 and TRBJ1-2; tentative D call: TRBD1 (6 bases). Trimming removed 4 bases at V and 7 bases at J, with 11 bases between. The CDR3 has 12 amino acids. From germline, CDR1 is SGHRS and CDR2 YFSETQ. The CDR3 spells CASSLQGRGYTF. CDR3 sequence (DNA): TGCGCCAGCAGCCTACAGGGTCGTGGCTACACCTTC.

This clone was seen a handful of times. The chain couples TRBV29-1 to TRBJ2-1, with 8 bases aligning to TRBD2. Germline CDR1 reads SQVTM; CDR2 reads ANQGSEA. With V trimmed by 7 bases and J by 2 bases, 7 bases remained unmatched. CDR3 length equals 14 residues. The CDR3: CSARTSRTYNEQFF. The CDR3 coding sequence is TGCAGCGCCCGGACTAGCCGTACCTACAATGAGCAGTTCTTC.